These T cell receptor beta chains were read from a single sample in a study of identical twins. In TCRdb, the 5' RACE reads were re-called with MiXCR into one record per CDR3 protein. The sample carries some 560,000 distinct CDR3 sequences, just under 10% recorded once. These same data were also listed under a study on yellow fever vaccine responses in identical twins.

Material: PBMCs. These TCRs come from a young woman in good health. Both conserved end residues are part of each CDR3. D genes are given only for firm matches. Clone sizes are given selectively: once, few, many, or a class where the clone is expanded.

TRBV5-1	-	-	TRBJ2-6	TGCGCCAGCAGCTTGGCCTATGCGGGGCCCACTCTCGGGTCTGGGGCCAACGTCCTGACTTTC	CASSLAYAGPTLGSGANVLTF
TRBV7-9	few	-	TRBJ2-3	TGTGCCAGCAGCTCTAGGGGAAAGCAGTATTTT	CASSSRGKQYF
TRBV5-5	many	-	TRBJ2-3	TGTGCCAGCAGCCACGCCTCGGGGGGCACAGATACGCAGTATTTT	CASSHASGGTDTQYF
TRBV7-9	-	TRBD2	TRBJ2-5	TGTGCCAGCAGCTTATTAAGCGGGAGCGGCGAGACCCAGTACTTC	CASSLLSGSGETQYF
TRBV12-3/TRBV12-4	-	-	TRBJ1-6	TGTGCCAGCAGACCGGGCCCGGGGAATTCACCCCTCCACTTT	CASRPGPGNSPLHF
TRBV29-1	many	TRBD1	TRBJ2-7	TGCAGCGTATCCTCCGAAACAGGGGTCGGTAACGAGCAGTACTTC	CSVSSETGVGNEQYF
TRBV5-4	-	-	TRBJ2-1	TGTGCCAGCAGCCCGTCACACTACAATGAGCAGTTCTTC	CASSPSHYNEQFF
TRBV29-1	many	TRBD2	TRBJ2-7	TGCAGCGTTGAAGGGGGGGGTAGCTACGAGCAGTACTTC	CSVEGGGSYEQYF
TRBV7-9	many	TRBD1	TRBJ1-1	TGTGCCAGCAGCTTAGCCACAGGGGGAAGAAACACTGAAGCTTTCTTT	CASSLATGGRNTEAFF
TRBV5-5	-	-	TRBJ2-7	TGTGCCAGCAGCCTAACGGACAGCGTGGAGCAGTACTTC	CASSLTDSVEQYF
TRBV4-3	-	-	TRBJ2-5	TGCGCCAGCAGCCAAGATTGGAGGGGTGGGGGTCGGGAGACCCAGTACTTC	CASSQDWRGGGRETQYF
TRBV29-1	many	-	TRBJ2-5	TGCAGCGTCGCGGACGAGCCGTCCAAAGAGACCCAGTACTTC	CSVADEPSKETQYF
TRBV12-3/TRBV12-4	many	-	TRBJ2-1	TGTGCCAGCAGTTTAGCATTTGGAACCTACAATGAGCAGTTCTTC	CASSLAFGTYNEQFF
TRBV7-9	many	-	TRBJ2-5	TGTGCCAGCAGCTACTTGGCGCGGGAGACCCAGTACTTC	CASSYLARETQYF
TRBV12-3/TRBV12-4	many	-	TRBJ2-1	TGTGCCAGCAGTTATCAGGGGGGCCCGAACAATGAGCAGTTCTTC	CASSYQGGPNNEQFF
TRBV3-1	many	-	TRBJ2-3	TGTGCCAGCAGCCAAGATGGGGGTGGGACAGATACGCAGTATTTT	CASSQDGGGTDTQYF
TRBV7-8	few	-	TRBJ2-3	TGTGCCAGCAGCCCCGCCCTACTCACAGATACGCAGTATTTT	CASSPALLTDTQYF
TRBV12-3/TRBV12-4	few	-	TRBJ2-7	TGTGCCAGCACCCCGGGGAGGGGGAACTTCGAGCAGTACTTC	CASTPGRGNFEQYF
TRBV12-3/TRBV12-4	-	-	TRBJ2-1	TGTGCCAGCAGTTTAGTAAAGAGGTCTTACAATGAGCAGTTCTTC	CASSLVKRSYNEQFF
TRBV6-5	many	-	TRBJ1-2	TGTGCCAGCAGTTACAGGGGCTATGGCTACACCTTC	CASSYRGYGYTF
TRBV2	once	TRBD2	TRBJ2-2	TGTGCCAGCAGTGAAATCCGGGAGCGGGAAACCGGGGAGCTGTTTTTT	CASSEIRERETGELFF
TRBV5-6	many	-	TRBJ2-2	TGTGCCAGCAGCTTGACAGGGTTCGGGGAGCTGTTTTTT	CASSLTGFGELFF
TRBV27	-	TRBD2	TRBJ2-7	TGTGCCATAGGGAGGGATGCCCGCGGCGAGCAGTACTTC	CAIGRDARGEQYF
TRBV5-1	many	-	TRBJ2-2	TGCGCCAGCAGCTTGCGCGGGGTCGCGAACACCGGGGAGCTGTTTTTT	CASSLRGVANTGELFF
TRBV9	many	TRBD2	TRBJ2-2	TGTGCCAGCAGCCTAACTAGCGGGGACAACACCGGGGAGCTGTTTTTT	CASSLTSGDNTGELFF
TRBV27	few	TRBD1	TRBJ2-7	TGTGCCAGCAGTCCCCTCCGGGACAGGCTCTACGAGCAGTACTTC	CASSPLRDRLYEQYF
TRBV20-1	-	-	TRBJ2-5	TGCAGTGCTAGAGATATAGGGGGGGCGAGGGAGACCCAGTACTTC	CSARDIGGARETQYF
TRBV29-1	many	TRBD1	TRBJ2-3	TGCAGCGTTGCCAGGGGGCGCTCAGATACGCAGTATTTT	CSVARGRSDTQYF
TRBV5-1	many	TRBD2	TRBJ2-1	TGCGCCAGCAGCCCTACTAGCGGACTTAACAATGAGCAGTTCTTC	CASSPTSGLNNEQFF
TRBV10-3	many	-	TRBJ2-7	TGTGCCATCAGTGAAACTAGCTACGAGCAGTACTTC	CAISETSYEQYF
TRBV5-5	many	-	TRBJ2-7	TGTGCCAGCAGCTCGCCGCTTTTGACCTACGAGCAGTACTTC	CASSSPLLTYEQYF
TRBV5-1	many	-	TRBJ2-2	TGCGCCAGCAGCTTCCCTAGGGAGAACACCGGGGAGCTGTTTTTT	CASSFPRENTGELFF
TRBV20-1	few	TRBD2	TRBJ2-2	TGCAGTGCTAGTGTGGGACTAGCGGGGGAAACCGCGAACACCGGGGAGCTGTTTTTT	CSASVGLAGETANTGELFF
TRBV7-2	many	-	TRBJ2-3	TGTGCCAGCAGCTTAGTCGGGGGCCCAGATACGCAGTATTTT	CASSLVGGPDTQYF
TRBV5-1	few	TRBD1	TRBJ2-5	TGCGCCAGCAGCTTGGAGGGGACAGGGCGGGAGACCCAGTACTTC	CASSLEGTGRETQYF
TRBV5-1	many	TRBD1	TRBJ1-1	TGCGCCAGCAGCATAAGTTACAGGGGAGCTGAAGCTTTCTTT	CASSISYRGAEAFF
TRBV2	-	TRBD1	TRBJ2-5	TGTGCCAGCATCAGATCCAGGGGGCTGGAGACCCAGTACTTC	CASIRSRGLETQYF
TRBV29-1	-	-	TRBJ2-2	TGCAGCGTTGGGTCACAGTCAAACACCGGGGAGCTGTTTTTT	CSVGSQSNTGELFF
TRBV18	-	TRBD2	TRBJ2-5	TGTGCCAGCTCACCCGGGACTAGCATGGAGACCCAGTACTTC	CASSPGTSMETQYF
TRBV4-2	-	-	TRBJ2-5	TGTGCCAGCAGCCAAGGGTTTGGCAGCCAAGAGACCCAGTACTTC	CASSQGFGSQETQYF
TRBV19	-	-	TRBJ2-1	TGTGCCAGTGCCCTGAGCTCCTACAATGAGCAGTTCTTC	CASALSSYNEQFF
TRBV20-1	many	TRBD2	TRBJ2-5	TGCAGTGCTATAGCGGGAGACGAGGTCCAAGAGACCCAGTACTTC	CSAIAGDEVQETQYF
TRBV4-3	few	TRBD2	TRBJ2-7	TGCGCCAGCAGCCTTCTAACTAGCGGGGAGTACGAGCAGTACTTC	CASSLLTSGEYEQYF
TRBV10-3	-	-	TRBJ2-7	TGTGCCATCATGGGTTGGGGGGGCGAGAACTACGAGCAGTACTTC	CAIMGWGGENYEQYF
TRBV20-1	-	TRBD1	TRBJ2-3	TGCAGTGCTAGTCCGGGACAGGCGACAGATACGCAGTATTTT	CSASPGQATDTQYF
TRBV11-2	-	-	TRBJ2-5	TGTGCCAGCAGCTTAGTAACACCGTACCAAGAGACCCAGTACTTC	CASSLVTPYQETQYF
TRBV7-9	many	-	TRBJ2-1	TGTGCCAGCAGCTTACTGGGGTTGGGTGAGCAGTTCTTC	CASSLLGLGEQFF